This T cell receptor beta chain was documented in a study of OX40 agonist ivuxolimab in advanced cancers. The trim removed 6 bases at V and 6 bases at J, leaving 10 bases unmatched. CDR1 and CDR2 from the germline V gene are MNHNS and SASEGT. The CDR3 runs 14 residues. Some clones are missing from TCRdb's copy, which holds only in-frame ones; the method was immunoSEQ multiplex PCR. The profile shows around 20,000 clones, 74% of them singletons. The sequences come from CD4+ or CD8+ T cells sorted from blood, collected in a trial of the OX40 agonist ivuxolimab. This TCR was recovered from an adult with an advanced solid tumor such as melanoma, head and neck, liver or kidney cancer. V gene TRBV6-1 combines with J gene TRBJ1-2, with 7 nucleotides matching TRBD1. Written as DNA, the CDR3 is TGTGCCAGCAGCTTCTCCACCGACAGGGATGGCTACACCTTC. Its translation: CASSFSTDRDGYTF.